Listed below are T cell receptor beta chains from one sample, sequenced in a study of blood T cell repertoires in COVID-19. Method: immunoSEQ multiplex PCR; TCRdb's copy keeps in-frame clones and lacks some. This table has under 95,000 clones, roughly 86% appearing once. Material: peripheral blood. These receptors were obtained from a woman in her forties or fifties with acute or convalescent COVID-19. The conserved cysteine and the conserved F or W are not part of the CDR3 here. Clone size appears in some rows only: once, few, many, or a class for an expanded clone.

clone size	V gene	CDR3 protein
-	TRBV19	ASSRGQATNQPQH
-	TRBV6-5	ASSYSGATTGELF
-	TRBV19	ASSVAFKQF
few	TRBV9	ASSATSGGTDTQY
-	TRBV15	ATSSRESSYNEQF
-	TRBV9	ASSAGTPETQY
-	TRBV5-5	ASSLGLASYEQY
-	TRBV9	ASSVAPGTSGSSEQF
-	TRBV28	ASSLSTGVKEETQY
-	TRBV7-2	ASSDTGTGARTEAF
few	TRBV30	AWILGGGLGYT
few	TRBV15	ATSTGQGNTEAF
-	TRBV6-2/TRBV6-3	ASSPREPSRETQY
-	TRBV7-9	ASSSRLAGGNEQF
-	TRBV7-9	ASSFLTSGIGNEQF
-	TRBV6-2/TRBV6-3	ASSYQGAGANVLT
-	TRBV28	ASSLLLALGKETQY
-	TRBV11-2	ASSQPTGYEQY
once	TRBV30	AWSPGHNSPLH
-	TRBV15	ATSNAGPDTQY
few	TRBV20-1	SASLASGSTDTQY
-	TRBV4-1	ASSQEPSASPLH
-	TRBV7-8	ASSQESGFLSAEQY
-	TRBV27	ASRETRHDNEQF
-	TRBV7-3	ASSFPRGEQF
-	TRBV2	ASYGTSGANVLT
-	TRBV25-1	ASSFITDGKNIQY
-	TRBV19	ASSIPGTGPGGSPLH
-	TRBV6-1	ASSVSGTGGENTIY
-	TRBV9	ASSGMGGLAGGTSTDTQY
once	TRBV5-1	ASRQGNEKLF
-	TRBV6-1	ASSELAGGQTDTQY
-	TRBV21-1	ASSTPRTQY
-	TRBV19	ASTPGQPESSYNSPLH
-	TRBV18	ASSPQQGSGTYEQY
-	TRBV7-2	ASSLARAGQGSYNEQF
-	TRBV9	ASSVGAGGYEQY
-	TRBV6-5	ASSYSSGSLY
-	TRBV7-2	ASSHPRGEGGYT
-	TRBV10-3	ATSGSGRSDTQY
-	TRBV12-3/TRBV12-4	ASSEDSDYGYT
-	TRBV11-2	ASSFSTGELF
-	TRBV27	ASSLSGGEYNEQF
few	TRBV7-9	ASSSVASGEDTQY
-	TRBV4-3	ASSQEVTGVSEAF
-	TRBV7-8	ASSFTGTGKDEQY
-	TRBV6-5	ASSYGAGAYEQY
few	TRBV9	ASSVDRGGPGETQY
-	TRBV18	ASSPLAGSYNEQF
-	TRBV29-1	SVDRDYGYT
-	TRBV7-9	ASSPPRGSRNEQF
-	TRBV30	AWSKTMNTEAF
-	TRBV4-3	ASSQEAGNIQY
-	TRBV24-1	ATSDPSTASDTQY
-	TRBV18	ASSPKEFNEQF
-	TRBV28	ASSPGTGGLDQPQH
-	TRBV14	ASSQQGNTEAF